This T cell receptor (beta chain) was documented in a study of T cells in Graves' hyperthyroidism and ophthalmopathy. Whole-study findings and limits: The majority of expanded thyroid clonotypes above 0.001 also appeared in blood.

Preceding any ophthalmopathy symptoms, the blood sample dates from first hyperthyroidism diagnosis. This clonotype appeared many times. Antigen specificity is unknown. Amplification targeted TCR beta CDR3 regions from RNA transcripts. The HTBI primer set drove a first-round RT-PCR of the TCR CDR3. TCRdb re-analysed the multiplex PCR reads in MiXCR, keeping a single row per CDR3 protein. The sample contains about 290,000 distinct CDR3 sequences, roughly 13% of which appear only once. This clonotype originated in a woman aged 25 to 39 with Graves' hyperthyroidism that later progressed to Graves' ophthalmopathy. Specimen: blood.

The CDR3 DNA reads as TGTGCCAGCAGCTTGGACCCTAGCGGGAGAATCACCGGGGAGCTGTTTTTT. Amino acids: CASSLDPSGRITGELFF. This chain uses TRBV5-4 with TRBJ2-2; 10 nucleotides agree with TRBD2. From germline, CDR1 is SGHNT and CDR2 YYREEE (reference sequence). The CDR3 contains 17 residues. V gave up 0 bases and J gave up 4 bases; unmatched junction bases: 6. The full variable domain, its missing parts supplied by reference TRBV5-4 and TRBJ2-2, is ETGVTQSPTHLIKTRGQQVTLRCSSQSGHNTVSWYQQALGQGPQFIFQYYREEENGRGNFPPRFSGLQFPNYSSELNVNALELDDSALYLCASSLDPSGRITGELFFGEGSRLTVL.